The 28 T cell receptor beta chains below were found in one sample sequenced in a study of blood T cell repertoires in COVID-19. Method: immunoSEQ multiplex PCR; TCRdb's copy keeps in-frame clones and lacks some. The sample lists 250,000 to 350,000 clones, around 85% occurring once. The source material was peripheral blood. The receptors originated from a human donor with COVID-19, enrolled during active disease. The donor label of this sample is uncertain.

The chain links TRBV5-1 to TRBJ2-5; 9 positions match TRBD2. Unmatched junction bases numbered 8, after V lost 0 bases and J lost 5 bases. Germline CDR1 is SGHRS and CDR2 is YFSETQ. This CDR3 region has 16 residues. CDR3 loop: CASSLDGGRARETQYF. CDR3 nucleotide sequence: TGCGCCAGCAGCTTGGATGGCGGGAGGGCCCGGGAGACCCAGTACTTC.

V is TRBV19 and J is TRBJ2-1; D perhaps matches TRBD1 (5 bases). Germline CDR1 and CDR2: LNHDA and SQIVND (reference sequence). The CDR3 covers 14 residues. The ends were cut back, 0 bases at V and 3 bases at J, with 6 bases in the middle. CDR3 protein: CASSIDRGYNEQFF. The DNA of the CDR3 is TGTGCCAGTAGTATAGATAGGGGCTACAATGAGCAGTTCTTC. Filled out from reference TRBV19 and TRBJ2-1, the complete variable domain reads DGGITQSPKYLFRKEGQNVTLSCEQNLNHDAMYWYRQDPGQGLRLIYYSQIVNDFQKGDIAEGYSVSREKKESFPLTVTSAQKNPTAFYLCASSIDRGYNEQFFGPGTRLTVL.

In the case of this clone: Different DNA sequences within this sample yield the same CDR3. This rearrangement joins TRBV18 to TRBJ2-7; a weak D match, TRBD1 (6 bases). V was shortened by 3 bases and J by 0 bases, with 9 bases between the two germline ends. The CDR3 spans 14 residues. Germline CDR1 is KGHSH and CDR2 is LQKENI. CDR3 nucleotides: TGTGCCAGCTCACCCGGGACATCCTCCTACGAGCAGTACTTC. It is translated as CASSPGTSSYEQYF.

The chain uses TRBV2 and TRBJ1-5; D is unclear. Germline CDR1 reads SNHLY; CDR2 reads FYNNEI. This CDR3 comprises 15 residues. Trimming pared 2 bases from V and 4 bases from J, leaving 12 bases between. The CDR3, as DNA: TGTGCCAGCAGTGAAAGAGGGCTGACGAATCAGCCCCAGCATTTT. Protein sequence: CASSERGLTNQPQHF.

The chain carries TRBV10-3 and TRBJ2-3, with 9 bases identical to TRBD2. From germline, CDR1 is ENHRY and CDR2 SYGVKD. The CDR3 is 15 amino acids. Trimming removed 2 bases from V and 4 bases from J; junction bases left unmatched: 4. The CDR3 is CAISEGSGSPDTQYF. CDR3 bases: TGTGCCATCAGTGAGGGTAGCGGGAGTCCAGATACGCAGTATTTT.

The table lists this clone with many counts. The V gene is TRBV2, the J gene TRBJ2-3, with D possibly TRBD2 on 6 matching bases. Germline V lookup: CDR1 SNHLY, CDR2 FYNNEI. This CDR3 spans 16 amino acids. V gave up 4 bases and J gave up 6 bases, with 20 bases separating them. In nucleotides, the CDR3 is TGTGCCAGCAGTGGGCTGGGAGGTGGTTTGGTGGATACGCAGTATTTT. It specifies CASSGLGGGLVDTQYF. Drawing the rest from reference TRBV2 and TRBJ2-3, the complete variable domain is EPEVTQTPSHQVTQMGQEVILRCVPISNHLYFYWYRQILGQKVEFLVSFYNNEISEKSEIFDDQFSVERPDGSNFTLKIRSTKLEDSAMYFCASSGLGGGLVDTQYFGPGTRLTVL.

The V and J genes are TRBV3-1 (or the pseudogene TRBV3-2) and TRBJ2-2; TRBD2 matches at 7 bases. Germline trimming cut 4 bases from V and 1 base from J; bases unmatched to any gene: 3. Per the germline V gene, CDR1 is LGHDT and CDR2 is YNNKEL (reference sequence). The CDR3 spans 15 residues. CDR3 nucleotides: TGTGCCAGCAGCCTAGCGGGCCAGAACACCGGGGAGCTGTTTTTT. It codes for CASSLAGQNTGELFF.

This chain joins TRBV6-4 and TRBJ1-5, with unresolved D. V gave up 3 bases and J gave up 0 bases, with 3 bases separating them. Germline CDR1 MRHNA, CDR2 SNTAGT. The CDR3 spans 13 residues. This chain's CDR3 is CASSEYSNQPQHF. In DNA form, the CDR3 reads TGTGCCAGCAGTGAGTATAGCAATCAGCCCCAGCATTTT.

V usage is TRBV19 and J usage is TRBJ1-2; TRBD1 aligns across 9 bases. The CDR3 is made up of 13 amino acids. V gave up 6 bases and J gave up 10 bases; unmatched junction bases: 9. The germline gives CDR1 LNHDA, CDR2 SQIVND (reference sequence). Here the CDR3 reads CASRVQGAQDYTF. In nucleotides, the CDR3 is TGTGCCAGTAGGGTACAGGGGGCGCAGGACTACACCTTC.

This clone was observed a handful of times. The chain carries TRBV28 and TRBJ1-3; tentatively, D is TRBD1 (5 bases). Germline values: CDR1 MDHEN, CDR2 SYDVKM. This CDR3 has 15 amino acids. V lost 7 bases and J lost 7, with 20 bases in between. Here the CDR3 reads CASNRRGGGRNTIYF. DNA of the CDR3: TGTGCCAGCAACCGGAGGGGCGGAGGGAGGAACACCATATATTTT.

The rearrangement uses TRBV11-2 and TRBJ1-2; 7 bases are a match to TRBD1. V lost 3 bases and J lost 4; bases outside the gene matches: 5. The germline gives CDR1 SGHAT, CDR2 FQNNGV. The CDR3 is made up of 14 amino acids. CDR3 loop: CASSLAGGTYGYTF. CDR3 coding DNA: TGTGCCAGCAGCTTGGCAGGGGGGACCTATGGCTACACCTTC. Full variable domain (remainder filled in from reference TRBV11-2 and TRBJ1-2): EAGVAQSPRYKIIEKRQSVAFWCNPISGHATLYWYQQILGQGPKLLIQFQNNGVVDDSQLPKDRFSAERLKGVDSTLKIQPAKLEDSAVYLCASSLAGGTYGYTFGSGTRLTVV.

V usage is TRBV15 and J usage is TRBJ1-1, with D perhaps matching TRBD1 (6 bases). Germline CDR1 and CDR2: LNHNV and YYDKDF (reference sequence). CDR3 length: 13 amino acids. The V end lost 4 bases, the J end lost 5 bases, and 11 bases lay between the germline ends. The CDR3 region has the DNA TGTGCCACCAGCAAACAGGGAAATACTGAAGCTTTCTTT. This encodes CATSKQGNTEAFF.

The chain employs TRBV3-1 (or the pseudogene TRBV3-2) and TRBJ2-7; D remains unclear. The germline V and J ends were trimmed by 1 base and 5 bases, with 9 bases remaining between them. The CDR3 covers 13 residues. CDR1 is LGHDT and CDR2 is YNNKEL in the germline V gene (reference sequence). The CDR3 protein is CASSQGDVHEQYF. CDR3 nucleotides: TGTGCCAGCAGCCAAGGAGATGTCCACGAGCAGTACTTC.

This rearrangement joins TRBV7-2 to TRBJ2-1, with a tentative D call TRBD1 (6 bases). Per germline, CDR1 SGHTA and CDR2 FQGNSA. The CDR3 has 14 residues. Trimming took off 2 bases at V and 10 bases at J, with 15 bases between the two ends. The CDR3 is CASSLRGSRTEQFF. CDR3 coding DNA: TGTGCCAGCAGCTTAAGGGGGAGTAGGACAGAGCAGTTCTTC.

The V gene is TRBV19, the J gene TRBJ2-5; the match to TRBD2 covers 7 bases. Germline assignment: CDR1 LNHDA and CDR2 SQIVND (reference sequence). J lost 4 bases, V lost 2 bases, and 4 bases had no gene match. The CDR3 runs 14 residues. CDR3 in DNA: TGTGCCAGTAGTATACCGGGGGGTGTAGAGACCCAGTACTTC. Protein product: CASSIPGGVETQYF. The full variable domain, with the rest looked up from reference TRBV19 and TRBJ2-5, is DGGITQSPKYLFRKEGQNVTLSCEQNLNHDAMYWYRQDPGQGLRLIYYSQIVNDFQKGDIAEGYSVSREKKESFPLTVTSAQKNPTAFYLCASSIPGGVETQYFGPGTRLLVL.

This clone was recorded only once. The chain has TRBV27 and TRBJ2-1; 8 bases align to TRBD2. The CDR3 sequence is 15 residues long. V shed 0 bases and J 6 bases; nucleotides not matched to a gene: 4. Germline CDR1 MNHEY, CDR2 SMNVEV (reference sequence). CDR3 in DNA: TGTGCCAGCAGTTTATCGGGACTAGTTTCCAATGAGCAGTTCTTC. Translation: CASSLSGLVSNEQFF.

The genes are TRBV28 and TRBJ1-1; D might be TRBD1 (5 bases). V was cut by 5 bases and J by 0 bases, with 7 bases left in between. The V gene's germline CDR1 is MDHEN and CDR2 SYDVKM. This CDR3 has 13 amino acids. The CDR3 sequence: CASSDSLNTEAFF. As DNA, the CDR3 is TGTGCCAGCAGTGACAGTTTGAACACTGAAGCTTTCTTT.

The rearrangement uses TRBV2 and TRBJ2-7, with D possibly TRBD1 on 5 matching bases. Trimming left V 5 bases short and J 3 bases short, with 14 bases between. Per the germline V gene, CDR1 is SNHLY and CDR2 is FYNNEI. The CDR3 consists of 14 residues. CDR3 residues: CASSRTPSLYEQYF. CDR3 nucleotides: TGTGCCAGCAGTCGGACACCAAGCCTCTACGAGCAGTACTTC.

The chain uses TRBV4-2 and TRBJ2-4; 7 nucleotides agree with TRBD2. V lost 0 bases to trimming and J lost 0 bases; unmatched junction nucleotides: 14. The germline gives CDR1 LGHNA, CDR2 YNFKEQ. The CDR3 spans 20 residues. The CDR3 protein is CASSQDGREGSGLAKNIQYF. Written as DNA, the CDR3 is TGTGCCAGCAGCCAAGATGGAAGGGAGGGATCCGGATTAGCCAAAAACATTCAGTACTTC.

The CDR3 DNA reads TGTGCCAGCACCGGACAGGCTGACTATGGCTACACCTTC. As protein: CASTGQADYGYTF. This sequence joins TRBV28 and TRBJ1-2; 7 nucleotides align to TRBD1. The CDR3 contains 13 residues. Germline trimming cut 7 bases from V and 3 bases from J; bases unmatched to any gene: 5. From germline, CDR1 is MDHEN and CDR2 SYDVKM.

This rearrangement joins TRBV2 to TRBJ2-2; 7 bases line up with TRBD1. This CDR3 is 14 amino acids long. Germline V lookup: CDR1 SNHLY, CDR2 FYNNEI. J gave up 5 bases and V 4 bases, and 4 bases lay outside the gene matches. CDR3 bases: TGTGCCAGCAGTGCCCTACAGGGGACCGGGGAGCTGTTTTTT. Protein product: CASSALQGTGELFF.

In DNA, the CDR3 is TGTGCCAGTAGTATAGGGACAGGGGTCCACGAGCAGTACTTC. This translates into CASSIGTGVHEQYF. V is TRBV19 and J is TRBJ2-7, with TRBD1 matching 9 bases. Germline CDR1 reads LNHDA; CDR2 reads SQIVND (reference sequence). After removal of 1 base from V and 5 bases from J, the junction contained 3 bases not matched to a gene. This CDR3 spans 14 amino acids.

This clone occurred once. The V call is TRBV11-1, the J call TRBJ1-1, with D possibly matching TRBD1 (5 bases). CDR3 length equals 15 residues. Trimming removed 1 base at V and 1 base at J, with 10 bases between. Germline CDR1 and CDR2: SGHAT and FQDESV (reference sequence). The CDR3, as DNA: TGTGCCAGCAGCTTAGTGGCGCAGGGGAACACTGAAGCTTTCTTT. Translating it yields CASSLVAQGNTEAFF.

This rearrangement joins TRBV7-8 to TRBJ2-1; 13 bases are a match to TRBD2. CDR1 is SGHVS, CDR2 FQNEAQ, per germline. V dropped 4 bases and J dropped 7; count of bases not matched to a gene: 7. The CDR3 runs to 16 residues. CDR3 nucleotide sequence: TGTGCCAGCAGCTATCGGACTAGCGGGAGTTTGAATGAGCAGTTCTTC. Amino acid sequence: CASSYRTSGSLNEQFF.

The rearrangement joins TRBV2 to TRBJ2-1; 7 positions agree with TRBD2. Germline loops: CDR1 SNHLY, CDR2 FYNNEI. The CDR3 consists of 14 residues. With V trimmed by 6 bases and J by 9 bases, 11 bases remained unmatched. This CDR3 reads CASSAGTTWGEQFF. The DNA for the CDR3 is TGTGCCAGCAGCGCCGGGACTACTTGGGGTGAGCAGTTCTTC.

The genes are TRBV5-1 and TRBJ2-1; D call uncertain. The CDR3 runs to 12 residues. With 2 bases removed from V and 6 bases from J, the gap between germline ends came to 6 bases. Germline loops: CDR1 SGHRS, CDR2 YFSETQ. The chain's CDR3 is CASSLSFNEQFF. In DNA form, the CDR3 reads TGCGCCAGCAGCTTAAGCTTCAATGAGCAGTTCTTC.

The gene calls are TRBV3-1 (or the pseudogene TRBV3-2) and TRBJ1-4; 7 bases fit TRBD1. V shed 1 base, J shed 6 bases, and the junction held 2 bases outside the gene matches. Germline assignment: CDR1 LGHDT and CDR2 YNNKEL (reference sequence). This CDR3 spans 14 amino acids. The CDR3 region is CASSQATGDEKLFF. In DNA form, the CDR3 reads TGTGCCAGCAGCCAAGCTACAGGGGATGAAAAACTGTTTTTT.

This clone was seen a single time. The rearrangement joins TRBV19 to TRBJ1-1, with TRBD1 matching 7 bases. The V gene's germline CDR1 is LNHDA and CDR2 SQIVND (reference sequence). This CDR3 contains 16 residues. The junction had 14 bases not matched to a gene; V was cut back by 5 bases and J by 5 bases. The CDR3 bases are TGTGCCAGTAGTGTAATAAGGGGGCGCGGAGAAACTGAAGCTTTCTTT. Its protein is CASSVIRGRGETEAFF.